The entry that follows covers one T cell receptor beta chain sequence. The data were produced by immunoSEQ multiplex PCR, yet TCRdb's version contains in-frame clones alone and is incomplete. The table lists some 150,000 clones, approximately 94% of them singletons, with roughly 14% in the top ten. These data come from a study of control samples from healthy donors and cancer patients. This CDR3 has 11 residues. With 8 bases removed from V and 7 bases from J, the gap between germline ends came to 11 bases. This sequence joins TRBV12-3 or TRBV12-4 and TRBJ1-2, with D maybe TRBD1 (5 bases). This receptor was obtained from a man aged 35 to 55 in good health. The sample was blood. For the CDR3, the DNA is TGTGCCAGCCCGACGACAGCTGGCTACACCTTC. Residues: CASPTTAGYTF.